Below, 8 T cell receptor beta chains from the same sample are listed, as sequenced in a study of cytomegalovirus exposure and HLA in healthy donors (dated by TCRdb to about 2017). Library generation was performed with the immunoSEQ multiplex PCR assay. A mixture of 60 forward primers for TCR Vbeta segments and 13 reverse primers for TCR Jbeta segments was used in the multiplex PCR. What TCRdb holds here is the immuneACCESS table cut down to in-frame rearrangements. Part of the clones is not present; checked against another copy, under half of the missing clones reflect an unresolved V gene, and the others are unexplained. This sample lists roughly 120,000 clones; 80% to 85% were detected once. Of the sample, approximately 0.97% falls within the top ten clones. The sequencing sample was made of PBMCs. Receptors were obtained from a human donor in good health.

The chain recombines TRBV6-5 with TRBJ2-1; perhaps TRBD2 as D (5 bases). The V and J ends lost 2 bases and 10 bases respectively, with 15 bases between them. Looked up from germline, CDR1 is MNHEY and CDR2 is SVGAGI. The CDR3 sequence is 14 residues long. In DNA form, the CDR3 reads TGTGCCAGCAGTTACGGAGGAGATCCCCCCGAGCAGTTCTTC. Translating it yields CASSYGGDPPEQFF.

The rearrangement links TRBV6-1 to TRBJ1-2; 9 positions match TRBD1. The germline CDR1 and CDR2 sequences are MNHNS and SASEGT. V lost 1 base to trimming and J lost 2 bases; unmatched junction nucleotides: 11. This CDR3 is 18 amino acids long. CDR3 nucleotide sequence: TGTGCCAGCAGTGAAGGACCTGGGACAGGGTTACCGAACTATGGCTACACCTTC. This gives the protein CASSEGPGTGLPNYGYTF.

The table lists this clone with a few counts. J is TRBJ1-6 and V is TRBV10-3; D call uncertain. V was clipped by 3 bases and J by 6 bases, with 12 bases between them. The CDR3 contains 15 residues. Germline CDR1 reads ENHRY; CDR2 reads SYGVKD. The DNA for the CDR3 is TGTGCCATCAGTGAACCTGCAGCTAGTAATTCACCCCTCCACTTT. Amino acids: CAISEPAASNSPLHF.

The J gene is TRBJ1-6, the V gene TRBV7-3; a weak D match, TRBD1 (6 bases). The CDR3 runs 17 residues. Germline values: CDR1 SGHTA, CDR2 FQGTGA. V was cut by 0 bases and J by 0 bases, with 9 bases left in between. The CDR3 DNA reads as TGTGCCAGCAGCTTAACAGGGGGAAGCTCCTATAATTCACCCCTCCACTTT. It encodes CASSLTGGSSYNSPLHF.

This rearrangement joins TRBV9 to TRBJ1-1, with TRBD1 identical over 7 bases. J lost 4 bases, V lost 3 bases, and 15 bases had no gene match. The length of the CDR3 is 17 residues. CDR1 is SGDLS, CDR2 YYNGEE, per germline. Written as DNA, the CDR3 is TGTGCCAGCAGCGGGGACAGTAAAACCCTTGTTGGCACTGAAGCTTTCTTT. Translated: CASSGDSKTLVGTEAFF.

This clone appeared a few times. V is TRBV21-1 and J is TRBJ2-2; whether TRBD1, the table's D call, matches the DNA was not checked. TRBV21-1 is deemed a pseudogene. The CDR3 spans 16 residues. The DNA of the CDR3 is TGTGCCAGCAGCAAGGTGGGGACAGGGGGAACCGGGGAGCTGTTTTTT. It yields the protein CASSKVGTGGTGELFF.

The rearrangement uses TRBV27 and TRBJ2-7, with a tentative D call TRBD2 (6 bases). This CDR3 is 13 amino acids long. With 3 bases removed from V and 3 bases from J, the gap between germline ends came to 9 bases. Per germline, CDR1 MNHEY and CDR2 SMNVEV (reference sequence). This CDR3 is CASSFSGGYEQYF. The CDR3 nucleotides are TGTGCCAGCAGTTTCTCCGGGGGCTACGAGCAGTACTTC.

This clone was detected only a few times. V usage is TRBV5-1 and J usage is TRBJ1-1; 12 bases map to TRBD1. Germline assignment: CDR1 SGHRS and CDR2 YFSETQ. V lost 3 bases to trimming and J lost 3 bases; unmatched junction nucleotides: 9. The CDR3 is 17 amino acids. CDR3 in amino acids: CASSSSGTGGEYTEAFF. The CDR3 nucleotides read TGCGCCAGCAGCTCTTCCGGGACAGGGGGCGAGTACACTGAAGCTTTCTTT.